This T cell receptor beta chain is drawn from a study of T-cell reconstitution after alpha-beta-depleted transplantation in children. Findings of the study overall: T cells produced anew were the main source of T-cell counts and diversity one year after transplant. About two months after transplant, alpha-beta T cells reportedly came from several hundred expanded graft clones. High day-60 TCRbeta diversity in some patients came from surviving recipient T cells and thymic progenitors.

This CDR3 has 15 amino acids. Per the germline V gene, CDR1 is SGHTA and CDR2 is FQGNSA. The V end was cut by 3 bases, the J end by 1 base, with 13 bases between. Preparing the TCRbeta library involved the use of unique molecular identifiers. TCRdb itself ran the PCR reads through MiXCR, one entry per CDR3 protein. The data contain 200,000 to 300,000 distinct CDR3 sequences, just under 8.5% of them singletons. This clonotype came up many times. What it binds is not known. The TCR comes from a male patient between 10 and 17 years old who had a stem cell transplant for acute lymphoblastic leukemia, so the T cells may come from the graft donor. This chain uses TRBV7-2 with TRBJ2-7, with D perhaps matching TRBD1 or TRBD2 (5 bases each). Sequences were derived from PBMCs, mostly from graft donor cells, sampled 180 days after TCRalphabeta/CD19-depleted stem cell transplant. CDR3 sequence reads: CASSLGPAGSYEQYF. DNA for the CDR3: TGTGCCAGCAGCTTGGGACCCGCAGGGTCCTACGAGCAGTACTTC.